These 27 T cell receptor beta chains originate from one sample sequenced in a study of control samples from healthy donors and cancer patients. The protocol was immunoSEQ multiplex PCR, while the TCRdb copy is restricted to in-frame clones and leaves out a portion. The sample shows some 22,000 clones, approximately 81% of them seen only once. Sequences were obtained from PBMCs. The receptor set was obtained from a man aged 55 to 70 with colorectal cancer.

V and J are TRBV7-9 and TRBJ2-6; D gene unclear. V lost 5 bases and J 0 bases, leaving 17 bases between the germline ends. The germline gives CDR1 SEHNR, CDR2 FQNEAQ (reference sequence). CDR3 length equals 18 residues. As DNA, the CDR3 is TGTGCCAGCAGCCGAACGACATCCACCATCTCTGGGGCCAACGTCCTGACTTTC. Translated, it gives CASSRTTSTISGANVLTF. The full variable domain, in which reference TRBV7-9 and TRBJ2-6 provide the parts outside the CDR3, is DTGVSQNPRHKITKRGQNVTFRCDPISEHNRLYWYRQTLGQGPEFLTYFQNEAQLEKSRLLSDRFSAERPKGSFSTLEIQRTEQGDSAMYLCASSRTTSTISGANVLTFGAGSRLTVL.

J is TRBJ1-2 and V is TRBV5-8, with D possibly being TRBD1 (5 bases). Deletions cut 1 base from V and 7 bases from J, with 5 bases between. From germline, CDR1 is SGHTS and CDR2 YDEGEE. CDR3 length: 11 amino acids. The CDR3 region has the DNA TGTGCCAGCAGCTTGAGGGGTGGCTACACCTTC. Its translation is CASSLRGGYTF.

This rearrangement joins TRBV5-1 to TRBJ2-1; 9 positions agree with TRBD2. After removal of 4 bases from V and 4 bases from J, the junction contained 12 bases not matched to a gene. Germline CDR1 reads SGHRS; CDR2 reads YFSETQ. CDR3 size: 17 residues. This chain's CDR3 is CASSVGASGVSYNEQFF. The CDR3 DNA follows: TGCGCCAGCAGCGTTGGGGCTAGCGGGGTATCTTACAATGAGCAGTTCTTC.

The chain is built from TRBV5-1 and TRBJ2-3, with D unclear. The CDR3 has 13 amino acids. Germline loops: CDR1 SGHRS, CDR2 YFSETQ. Trimming shortened V by 5 bases and J by 1 base, and 8 bases separated the two germline ends. CDR3 in DNA: TGCGCCAGCAGGCTAGAGGGCACAGATACGCAGTATTTT. Translated: CASRLEGTDTQYF.

This clone is classed as medium-sized (0.01 to 0.1%). In DNA, the CDR3 is TGTGCCAGCAGTCCACGGGACTCAGAAGCTTTCTTT. Protein: CASSPRDSEAFF. The rearrangement joins TRBV13 to TRBJ1-1, with D perhaps TRBD1 (5 bases). Germline assignment: CDR1 PRHDT and CDR2 FYEKMQ (reference sequence). This CDR3 is 12 amino acids long. Trimming stripped 6 bases from V and 8 bases from J, with 13 bases between.

This chain connects TRBV19 to TRBJ1-4, with a possible D match to TRBD1 (6 bases). The germline CDR1 and CDR2 sequences are LNHDA and SQIVND (reference sequence). The germline V and J ends were trimmed by 5 bases and 13 bases, with 17 bases remaining between them. This CDR3 has 13 amino acids. The CDR3 bases are TGTGCCAGTAGTTCAACAGGGATAAGGGTACTGTTTTTT. Encoded protein: CASSSTGIRVLFF.

The table lists this clone with a few counts. V is TRBV7-6 and J is TRBJ2-7, with D perhaps assigned TRBD1 or TRBD2 (5 bases each). The V gene's germline CDR1 is SGHVS and CDR2 FNYEAQ. The CDR3 runs to 15 residues. V dropped 5 bases and J dropped 5 bases, with 19 bases sitting between them. The CDR3 is CASSQGWSGLDEQYF. The DNA of the CDR3 is TGTGCCAGCAGCCAAGGCTGGTCGGGGCTCGACGAGCAGTACTTC. Based on the CDR3 plus reference TRBV7-6 and TRBJ2-7, the full variable domain is GAGVSQSPRYKVTKRGQDVALRCDPISGHVSLYWYRQALGQGPEFLTYFNYEAQQDKSGLPNDRFSAERPEGSISTLTIQRTEQRDSAMYRCASSQGWSGLDEQYFGPGTRLTVT.

Of note for this clone: Other DNA sequences in the same sample also yield this CDR3. V gene TRBV2 combines with J gene TRBJ1-1; tentatively, D is TRBD1 (5 bases). CDR1 is SNHLY, CDR2 FYNNEI, per germline. The CDR3 contains 14 residues. V was trimmed by 5 bases and J by 1 base, leaving 11 bases between them. The CDR3 protein is CASSRRQGNTEAFF. In nucleotides, the CDR3 is TGTGCCAGCAGTCGACGGCAGGGGAACACTGAAGCTTTCTTT.

This clone showed up just once. The chain employs TRBV7-9 and TRBJ1-5, with D tentatively TRBD1 (5 bases). Germline CDR1 reads SEHNR; CDR2 reads FQNEAQ (reference sequence). CDR3 length: 15 residues. Trimming pared 5 bases from V and 3 bases from J, leaving 14 bases between. The CDR3 sequence: CASSPRGDLNQPQHF. The DNA of the CDR3 is TGTGCCAGCAGCCCGCGGGGGGACCTCAATCAGCCCCAGCATTTT.

This sequence joins TRBV5-1 and TRBJ2-6, with 12 bases identical to TRBD1. There are 19 residues in the CDR3. The germline gives CDR1 SGHRS, CDR2 YFSETQ. Trimming took 0 bases from V and 2 from J; bases not matched to a gene: 6. CDR3 nucleotide sequence: TGCGCCAGCAGCTTGGTTGGCGGGACAGGGGGCCCTGGGGCCAACGTCCTGACTTTC. Translating it yields CASSLVGGTGGPGANVLTF. Full variable domain (outside the CDR3, taken from reference TRBV5-1 and TRBJ2-6): KAGVTQTPRYLIKTRGQQVTLSCSPISGHRSVSWYQQTPGQGLQFLFEYFSETQRNKGNFPGRFSGRQFSNSRSEMNVSTLELGDSALYLCASSLVGGTGGPGANVLTFGAGSRLTVL.

The rearrangement uses TRBV10-3 and TRBJ2-6; D is undetermined. V shed 4 bases and J shed 4 bases, with 8 bases lying between them. The germline V gene encodes CDR1 ENHRY and CDR2 SYGVKD. CDR3 size: 14 residues. The chain's CDR3 is CAISAGLGANVLTF. CDR3 bases: TGTGCCATCAGTGCCGGGTTAGGGGCCAACGTCCTGACTTTC.

J is TRBJ1-1 and V is TRBV4-3; D not resolved. CDR3 length equals 14 residues. Germline V gene data show CDR1 as LGHNA and CDR2 as YSLEER. V lost 1 base and J 1 base, leaving 7 bases between the germline ends. In nucleotides, the CDR3 is TGCGCCAGCAGCCAAGTCCCAGGGAACACTGAAGCTTTCTTT. It is translated as CASSQVPGNTEAFF.

The rearrangement joins TRBV7-2 to TRBJ1-5, with TRBD1 identical over 9 bases. With V trimmed by 1 base and J by 5 bases, 3 bases remained unmatched. Per the germline V gene, CDR1 is SGHTA and CDR2 is FQGNSA. This CDR3 is 15 amino acids long. The CDR3 region has the DNA TGTGCCAGCAGCTTAGACGACAGGGGGTATCAGCCCCAGCATTTT. Translation gives CASSLDDRGYQPQHF.

The V and J genes are TRBV5-1 and TRBJ1-2; D possibly corresponds to TRBD1 (6 bases). Germline lookup yields CDR1 SGHRS and CDR2 YFSETQ. V was cut by 2 bases and J by 6 bases, with 20 bases left in between. The CDR3 contains 16 residues. The CDR3 loop is CASSLLSQAGDNGYTF. CDR3 DNA: TGCGCCAGCAGCTTACTCTCTCAAGCAGGGGACAATGGCTACACCTTC.

This clone has just a few counts. This chain links TRBV7-2 with TRBJ1-1; D is unresolved. This CDR3 has 13 residues. In germline, CDR1 is SGHTA, CDR2 FQGNSA. The V and J ends lost 0 bases and 5 bases respectively, with 7 bases between them. The CDR3: CASSLARGTEAFF. The CDR3 coding sequence is TGTGCCAGCAGCTTAGCCCGGGGAACTGAAGCTTTCTTT.

The rearrangement uses TRBV18 and TRBJ1-1; TRBD1 matches 8 bases. CDR3 length: 11 amino acids. The V gene's germline CDR1 is KGHSH and CDR2 LQKENI. The J segment lost 9 bases and the V segment lost 4 bases, leaving 1 base of the junction unmatched. The CDR3 bases are TGTGCCAGCTCACTCAGGGGGCAAGCTTTCTTT. Protein: CASSLRGQAFF.

The chain couples TRBV6-5 to TRBJ1-6; 9 positions match TRBD1. J lost 9 bases, V lost 4 bases, and 7 bases had no gene match. Germline CDR1 reads MNHEY; CDR2 reads SVGAGI. This CDR3 is built from 15 residues. In DNA, the CDR3 is TGTGCCAGCAGTTCCAAGGACAGGGGACGTTCACCCCTCCACTTT. Translation: CASSSKDRGRSPLHF.

V and J are TRBV25-1 and TRBJ1-6; perhaps TRBD1 as D (5 bases). Trimming stripped 6 bases from V and 3 bases from J, with 15 bases between. Germline values: CDR1 MGHDK, CDR2 SYGVNS. The CDR3 spans 16 residues. Here the CDR3 DNA reads TGTGCCAGCAGCCCCAGGGACCGGGGCTATAATTCACCCCTCCACTTT. Its translation is CASSPRDRGYNSPLHF.

This rearrangement joins TRBV20-1 to TRBJ1-5, with TRBD1 as a possible D gene (5 bases). The length of the CDR3 is 15 residues. Deletions cut 3 bases from V and 4 bases from J, with 16 bases between. Germline loops: CDR1 DFQATT, CDR2 SNEGSKA (reference sequence). The CDR3 region has the DNA TGCAGTGCTAGTCCCGAGGGACGGGGGAATCAGCCCCAGCATTTT. Translating it yields CSASPEGRGNQPQHF.

The chain links TRBV24-1 to TRBJ2-1; D gene ambiguous. V was cut by 0 bases and J by 7 bases, with 0 bases left in between. CDR1 is KGHDR, CDR2 SFDVKD, per germline. CDR3 length equals 11 residues. DNA for the CDR3: TGTGCCACCAGTGATTTGAATGAGCAGTTCTTC. Translating gives CATSDLNEQFF.

The V gene is TRBV5-1, the J gene TRBJ1-1, with 7 bases that match TRBD1. V dropped 3 bases and J dropped 1; count of bases not matched to a gene: 3. The CDR3 has 14 amino acids. Germline CDR1 reads SGHRS; CDR2 reads YFSETQ. In nucleotides, the CDR3 is TGCGCCAGCAGCTGGGGACAGACGAACACTGAAGCTTTCTTT. Residues: CASSWGQTNTEAFF.

The V gene is TRBV7-2, the J gene TRBJ2-1; D is possibly TRBD1 or TRBD2 (5 bases each). Germline V lookup: CDR1 SGHTA, CDR2 FQGNSA. The length of the CDR3 is 14 residues. V was pared by 5 bases and J by 6 bases, with 14 bases between. Written as DNA, the CDR3 is TGTGCCAGCAGCGTTGGGGGTAAGAGCAATGAGCAGTTCTTC. Translated: CASSVGGKSNEQFF.

This chain joins TRBV6-2 or TRBV6-3 and TRBJ2-7; D is unclear. Germline loops: CDR1 MNHEY, CDR2 SVGEGT. The V and J ends lost 2 bases and 6 bases respectively, with 5 bases between them. The CDR3 runs 11 residues. CDR3 DNA sequence: TGTGCCAGCAGTTACGGACGCGAGCAGTACGTC. Its translation is CASSYGREQYV.

The chain couples TRBV6-2 or TRBV6-3 to TRBJ1-6; the match to TRBD1 covers 12 bases. V shed 0 bases, J shed 4 bases, and the junction held 4 bases outside the gene matches. CDR1 and CDR2 from the germline V gene are MNHEY and SVGEGT. There are 18 residues in the CDR3. Here the CDR3 reads CASSYSRDRGLYNSPLHF. The CDR3 DNA follows: TGTGCCAGCAGTTACTCGAGGGACAGGGGGCTTTATAATTCACCCCTCCACTTT.

The genes are TRBV4-3 and TRBJ1-2, with a weak D call TRBD1 (5 bases). With 0 bases removed from V and 3 bases from J, the gap between germline ends came to 8 bases. This CDR3 has 14 amino acids. Germline V CDR1 and CDR2: LGHNA, YSLEER. The CDR3 DNA follows: TGCGCCAGCAGCCAAGATCGGGGGTACTATGGCTACACCTTC. Translating it yields CASSQDRGYYGYTF.

The CDR3 protein is CSVQTTMNTEAFF. Here the CDR3 DNA reads TGCAGCGTTCAGACGACGATGAACACTGAAGCTTTCTTT. The chain couples TRBV29-1 to TRBJ1-1; D is undetermined. This CDR3 is built from 13 residues. Germline CDR1 reads SQVTM; CDR2 reads ANQGSEA. Trimming removed 5 bases from V and 0 bases from J, with 10 bases in between.

The chain links TRBV5-1 to TRBJ1-1; D uncertain. The CDR3 spans 14 residues. V was pared by 2 bases and J by 3 bases, with 11 bases between. Germline CDR1 and CDR2: SGHRS and YFSETQ. CDR3 sequence (DNA): TGCGCCAGCAGCTTAGACGGCGAGGACACTGAAGCTTTCTTT. Protein sequence: CASSLDGEDTEAFF.